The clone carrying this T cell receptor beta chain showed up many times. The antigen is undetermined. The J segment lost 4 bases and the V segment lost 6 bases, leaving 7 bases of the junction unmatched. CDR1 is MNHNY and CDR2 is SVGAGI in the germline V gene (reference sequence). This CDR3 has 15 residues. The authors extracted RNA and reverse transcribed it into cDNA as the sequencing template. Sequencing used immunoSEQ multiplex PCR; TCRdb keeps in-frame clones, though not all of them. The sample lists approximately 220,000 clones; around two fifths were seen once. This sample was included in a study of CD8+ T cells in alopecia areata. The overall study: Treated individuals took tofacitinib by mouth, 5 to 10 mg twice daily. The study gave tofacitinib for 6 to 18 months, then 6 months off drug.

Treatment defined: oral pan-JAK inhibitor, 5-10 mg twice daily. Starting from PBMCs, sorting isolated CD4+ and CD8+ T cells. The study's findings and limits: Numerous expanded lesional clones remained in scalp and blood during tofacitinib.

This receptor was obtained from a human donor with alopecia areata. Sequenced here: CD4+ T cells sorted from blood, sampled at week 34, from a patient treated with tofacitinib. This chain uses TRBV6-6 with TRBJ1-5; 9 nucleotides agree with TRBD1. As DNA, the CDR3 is TGTGCCAGCAGCCCTGGGGGGACAGGGAATCAGCCCCAGCATTTT. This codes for CASSPGGTGNQPQHF.